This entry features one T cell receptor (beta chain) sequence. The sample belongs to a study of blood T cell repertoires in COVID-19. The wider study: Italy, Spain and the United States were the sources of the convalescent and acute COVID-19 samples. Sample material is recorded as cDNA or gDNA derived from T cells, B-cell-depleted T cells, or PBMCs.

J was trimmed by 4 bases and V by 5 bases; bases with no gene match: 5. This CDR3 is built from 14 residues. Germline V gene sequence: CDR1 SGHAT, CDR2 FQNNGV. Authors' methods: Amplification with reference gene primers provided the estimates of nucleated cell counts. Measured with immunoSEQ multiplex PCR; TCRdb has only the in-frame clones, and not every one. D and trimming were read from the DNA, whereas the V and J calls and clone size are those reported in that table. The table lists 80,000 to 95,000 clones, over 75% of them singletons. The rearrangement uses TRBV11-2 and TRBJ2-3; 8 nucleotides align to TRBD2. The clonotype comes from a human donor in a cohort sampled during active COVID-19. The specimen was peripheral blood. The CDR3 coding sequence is TGTGCCAGCAGCAAAGGGACTAGTGCAGATACGCAGTATTTT. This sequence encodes CASSKGTSADTQYF. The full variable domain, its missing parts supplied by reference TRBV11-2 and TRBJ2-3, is EAGVAQSPRYKIIEKRQSVAFWCNPISGHATLYWYQQILGQGPKLLIQFQNNGVVDDSQLPKDRFSAERLKGVDSTLKIQPAKLEDSAVYLCASSKGTSADTQYFGPGTRLTVL.